The rows below give T cell receptor beta chains drawn from one sample of a study of shared clonotypes between healthy human individuals. Sequencing used immunoSEQ multiplex PCR; TCRdb keeps in-frame clones, though not all of them. The profile shows roughly 1 million clones, approximately 76% of them singletons. The sequenced sample consisted of memory CD4+ T cells sorted from blood. The receptors come from a young man in good health. The CDR3 runs from the conserved cysteine through the conserved F or W. A D gene is named only where the DNA matches it firmly. The size entry is marked missing in some rows and otherwise reads once, few, many or a size class.

d_gene	j_gene	abundance	v_gene	CDR3aa	CDR3nt
TRBD1	TRBJ2-5	.	TRBV6-6	CASRPGTGFQETQYF	TGTGCCAGCAGGCCCGGGACAGGGTTCCAAGAGACCCAGTACTTC
.	TRBJ2-6	.	TRBV9	CASSARDRLVGANVLTF	TGTGCCAGCAGCGCCCGGGACCGACTTGTAGGGGCCAACGTCCTGACTTTC
TRBD1	TRBJ1-2	.	TRBV10-3	CAISEGDRNYGYTF	TGTGCCATCAGTGAGGGGGACAGAAACTATGGCTACACCTTC
.	TRBJ1-1	.	TRBV6-4	CASREEIDSATEAFF	TGTGCCAGCAGGGAAGAGATTGACAGTGCCACTGAAGCTTTCTTT
TRBD1	TRBJ2-5	.	TRBV14	CASSQERGRVETQYF	TGTGCCAGCAGCCAAGAGAGGGGGCGCGTGGAGACCCAGTACTTC
.	TRBJ2-1	.	TRBV2	CAIGKRTDNEQFF	TGTGCCATCGGTAAGAGGACTGACAATGAGCAGTTCTTC
TRBD1	TRBJ1-5	.	TRBV7-8	CASSLDRANQPQHF	TGTGCCAGCAGTCTTGACAGGGCAAATCAGCCCCAGCATTTT
TRBD1	TRBJ2-2	.	TRBV11-3	CASSLGQPNTGELFF	TGTGCCAGCAGCTTGGGACAGCCGAACACCGGGGAGCTGTTTTTT
.	TRBJ1-2	.	TRBV7-2	CASSLIQGYGYTF	TGTGCCAGCAGCTTAATACAGGGCTATGGCTACACCTTC
TRBD1	TRBJ1-2	.	TRBV6-5	CASQGSGQGSYGYTF	TGTGCCAGTCAAGGCTCAGGACAGGGGTCCTATGGCTACACCTTC
.	TRBJ1-4	few	TRBV7-9	CASSLKEKLFF	TGTGCCAGCAGCTTGAAGGAAAAACTGTTTTTT
TRBD1	TRBJ1-2	.	TRBV7-8	CASSDSTGGGYGYTF	TGTGCCAGCAGCGATTCGACAGGGGGCGGCTATGGCTACACCTTC
TRBD1	TRBJ2-3	.	TRBV7-2	CASSFLARGNTQYF	TGTGCCAGCAGCTTTCTTGCCAGGGGGAATACGCAGTATTTT
TRBD1	TRBJ1-1	.	TRBV7-2	CASSRIRDRVFGAFF	TGTGCCAGCAGCCGAATCCGGGACAGGGTCTTCGGAGCTTTCTTT
TRBD1	TRBJ1-6	.	TRBV15	CATSRVDRGNSPLHF	TGTGCCACCAGCAGGGTGGACAGGGGGAATTCACCCCTCCACTTT
.	TRBJ2-7	.	TRBV30	CAWSVGVTSYEQYF	TGTGCCTGGAGTGTTGGGGTGACCTCCTACGAGCAGTACTTC
.	TRBJ2-7	once	TRBV10-3	CAISESSPGDYEQYF	TGTGCCATCAGTGAGTCGAGCCCGGGAGACTACGAGCAGTACTTC
.	TRBJ1-2	.	TRBV6-1	CASRGRPDYGYTF	TGTGCCAGCAGGGGGCGTCCGGACTATGGCTACACCTTC
TRBD1	TRBJ1-2	once	TRBV28	CASSSDRGYGYTF	TGTGCCAGCAGTTCGGACAGGGGGTATGGCTACACCTTC
TRBD1	TRBJ2-2	.	TRBV5-1	CASSLRQGTVTGELFF	TGCGCCAGCAGCCTACGACAGGGAACGGTCACCGGGGAGCTGTTTTTT
.	TRBJ2-5	.	TRBV15	CATSRGVGETGETQYF	TGTGCCACCAGCAGAGGAGTGGGGGAGACGGGAGAGACCCAGTACTTC
.	TRBJ1-3	.	TRBV6-1	CASSETGLIWGNTIYF	TGTGCCAGCAGTGAGACAGGACTTATATGGGGAAACACCATATATTTT